The 32 T cell receptor beta chains reported below all come from one sample, sequenced in a study of CD8+CD57+ T cells in acquired aplastic anemia. The use of genomic DNA as template underpinned the TCR beta VDJ and CDR3 profiling. MiXCR, run by TCRdb on the reads, gives a single entry per CDR3 protein. The sample includes fewer than 300,000 distinct CDR3 sequences, roughly 82% seen only once; the top ten take around 40%. In patients chosen for sequencing, flow cytometry had shown CD8+CD57+ cell expansion. The sequenced sample was sorted CD4+, CD8+, or CD8+CD57+ T cells (not recorded which) from PBMCs. All receptors derive from a human donor with aplastic anemia.

A word on this clonotype: In this CDR3 the conserved last residue, phenylalanine or tryptophan, is missing, so a read error is likely. The limits of the CDR3 on the DNA are not certain, so only TCRdb's listed CDR3 is given. The rearrangement uses TRBV2 and TRBJ1-2; TRBD1, the table's D call, lacks a check against the DNA. The germline CDR1 and CDR2 sequences are SNHLY and FYNNEI. Inclusive of both ends, the CDR3 amounts to 16 amino acids. Here the CDR3 reads CASGDRGTDTQYFYPG.

The V call is TRBV7-9, the J call TRBJ2-5; D is unresolved. V was clipped by 3 bases and J by 12 bases, with 23 bases between them. This CDR3 comprises 15 residues. Germline lookup yields CDR1 SEHNR and CDR2 FQNEAQ (reference sequence). CDR3: CASSFERSAESDEYF. CDR3 DNA sequence: TGTGCCAGCAGCTTTGAAAGAAGCGCGGAGAGCGATGAGTACTTC.

This clonotype is a singleton in its sample. Germline is not matched at one junction end, which may reflect a read error. The J gene is TRBJ2-3, the V gene TRBV9; a possible D gene is TRBD2 (5 bases). CDR3 length: 14 amino acids. Germline values: CDR1 SGDLS, CDR2 YYNGEE. As DNA, the CDR3 is TGTGCCAGCAGCGTAGGGGAGCGCACGGAAGGGCACAATTTT. This sequence encodes CASSVGERTEGHNF.

V usage is TRBV20-1 and J usage is TRBJ1-5; 9 nucleotides match TRBD1. Germline assignment: CDR1 DFQATT and CDR2 SNEGSKA (reference sequence). This CDR3 comprises 14 residues. Trimming at V came to 0 bases and at J to 8 bases, leaving 5 bases not matched to a gene. In DNA form, the CDR3 reads TGCAGTGCTAGAGACAGGGACAGGGACAAGCCCCAGCATTTT. This codes for CSARDRDRDKPQHF.

As for this clonotype: At one end the junction does not follow the germline gene, possibly because of a read error. V is TRBV7-9 and J is TRBJ1-2, with 7 bases fitting TRBD1. Germline V gene sequence: CDR1 SEHNR, CDR2 FQNEAQ (reference sequence). CDR3 length equals 13 residues. The CDR3 DNA reads as TGTGCCAGCAGCTATCATCCAGACGGGACAGCCCCCTTC. This gives the protein CASSYHPDGTAPF.

This rearrangement joins TRBV7-3 to TRBJ2-6, with 8 bases lining up with TRBD1. The CDR3 loop spans 16 amino acids. Per the germline V gene, CDR1 is SGHTA and CDR2 is FQGTGA. Trimming at V came to 4 bases and at J to 16 bases, leaving 18 bases not matched to a gene. The CDR3 DNA reads TGTGCCAGCAGCTCCGGGCGAGGACAGGGTAGCAATCAGCTGACTTTC. Residues: CASSSGRGQGSNQLTF.

Worth noting for this clonotype: An end of the junction differs from the germline gene, which may be a read error. Here the CDR3 reads CASSGDRNGRCF. For the CDR3, the DNA is TGTGCCAGCAGCGGTGATAGGAACGGTCGGTGCTTC. The chain carries TRBV7-9 and TRBJ2-4; D is unclear. The CDR3 is made up of 12 amino acids. The germline gives CDR1 SEHNR, CDR2 FQNEAQ (reference sequence). Variable domain in full (rest from reference TRBV7-9 and TRBJ2-4): DTGVSQNPRHKITKRGQNVTFRCDPISEHNRLYWYRQTLGQGPEFLTYFQNEAQLEKSRLLSDRFSAERPKGSFSTLEIQRTEQGDSAMYLCASSGDRNGRCFGAGTRLSVL.

V usage is TRBV9 and J usage is TRBJ2-1, with 8 positions matching TRBD2. The length of the CDR3 is 16 residues. Germline V lookup: CDR1 SGDLS, CDR2 YYNGEE. With 2 bases clipped from V and 8 bases from J, the junction kept 12 bases outside the gene matches. The CDR3 sequence: CASSVQSRGGRDEQFF. CDR3 sequence (DNA): TGTGCCAGCAGCGTGCAAAGCCGCGGGGGGAGAGATGAGCAGTTCTTC.

The V and J genes are TRBV7-9 and TRBJ1-6; D remains unclear. The V and J ends lost 3 bases and 16 bases respectively, with 25 bases between them. Germline CDR1 reads SEHNR; CDR2 reads FQNEAQ (reference sequence). CDR3 length: 16 residues. The CDR3 coding sequence is TGTGCCAGCAGCTTTGAGAGAAGCGGCTGGAACTCTCCGCTCCACTTT. The encoded protein is CASSFERSGWNSPLHF.

This chain uses TRBV2 with TRBJ1-2, with D hard to call. V lost 6 bases and J lost 5, with 28 bases in between. The CDR3 length is 18 residues. CDR1 is SNHLY and CDR2 is FYNNEI in the germline V gene. CDR3 DNA: TGTGCCAGCAGCTTGGACGGGGTAGTCGGGAACTATGAGTATGGCTACACCTTC. Residues: CASSLDGVVGNYEYGYTF.

On this clonotype itself: The junction does not match germline at one end; this may be a read error. J is TRBJ2-3 and V is TRBV7-9; 8 bases agree with TRBD2. This CDR3 is 14 amino acids long. Germline CDR1 is SEHNR and CDR2 is FQNEAQ (reference sequence). The CDR3 DNA follows: TGTGCCTACGAGTTAGCGGGATACCAAGATACCCAGTACTTT. Translation gives CAYELAGYQDTQYF.

A remark on this clonotype: It is likely a read error, because the conserved phenylalanine at the end of the CDR3 is missing. It is unclear where the CDR3 begins or ends on the DNA, so no DNA is shown, and the CDR3 is as TCRdb lists it. J is TRBJ1-2 and V is TRBV7-2; the tabulated D call, TRBD1, remains unverified against the DNA. With termini counted, the CDR3 has 13 amino acids. In germline, CDR1 is SGHTA, CDR2 FQGNSA. The CDR3 spells CASSLAFALSSYT.

This clonotype has a single count. The J gene is TRBJ2-7, the V gene TRBV7-2; D unclear. Germline loops: CDR1 SGHTA, CDR2 FQGNSA. CDR3 length: 12 residues. This CDR3 reads CASSSALGAQNV. CDR3 nucleotide sequence: TGTGCCAGCAGTTCAGCGCTAGGCGCGCAGAACGTC.

This chain uses TRBV5-4 with TRBJ2-5; D ambiguous. The length of the CDR3 is 12 residues. Germline lookup yields CDR1 SGHNT and CDR2 YYREEE (reference sequence). Deletions cut 2 bases from V and 5 bases from J, with 7 bases between. CDR3 DNA sequence: TGTGCCAGCAGCTTTACCGACGAGACCCAGTACTTC. This gives the protein CASSFTDETQYF.

Details on this clonotype: This CDR3 is missing its conserved last phenylalanine or tryptophan, likely due to a read error. The limits of the CDR3 on the DNA are not certain, so only TCRdb's listed CDR3 is given. The V gene is TRBV7-2, the J gene TRBJ2-3; no DNA check was done on the table's D call, TRBD1. Germline lookup yields CDR1 SGHTA and CDR2 FQGNSA. 13 amino acids form the CDR3, both terminal residues included. The CDR3 region is CASNPGRSSYEQY.

With respect to this clonotype: Here the CDR3 omits its conserved ending phenylalanine or tryptophan, so a read error is the likely source. The rearrangement links TRBV7-9 to TRBJ2-3; D is perhaps TRBD1 or TRBD2 (6 bases each). This CDR3 has 14 residues. Per the germline V gene, CDR1 is SEHNR and CDR2 is FQNEAQ (reference sequence). The CDR3 reads CASSSPGGTDTQYL. As DNA, the CDR3 is TGTGCCAGCAGCTCCCCCGGGGGCACCGATACGCAGTATCTT.

Comments on this clonotype: The conserved closing phenylalanine or tryptophan is absent in this CDR3, likely reflecting a read error. It is unclear where the CDR3 begins or ends on the DNA, so no DNA is shown, and the CDR3 is as TCRdb lists it. The rearrangement uses TRBV7-8 and TRBJ2-3; the table's D call, TRBD2, was not checked against the DNA. The germline V gene encodes CDR1 SGHVS and CDR2 FQNEAQ. Counting both end residues, the CDR3 totals 13 amino acids. This CDR3 is CASSLALGLQETQ.

Concerning this clonotype: One end of the junction does not line up with germline, which may come from a read error. The chain recombines TRBV4-1 with TRBJ1-1, with TRBD1 matching over 7 bases. Germline CDR1 reads MGHRA; CDR2 reads YSYEKL. The CDR3 is made up of 15 amino acids. CDR3 loop: CASSLQQGMGTEAFF. In DNA, the CDR3 is TGTGCCAGCAGCCTCCAACAGGGGATGGGGACTGAAGCTTTCTTT.

The rearrangement links TRBV7-2 to TRBJ2-2; 8 nucleotides align to TRBD1. Germline V CDR1 and CDR2: SGHTA, FQGNSA. CDR3 length: 15 residues. V lost 4 bases to trimming and J lost 7 bases; unmatched junction nucleotides: 8. CDR3 amino acids: CASSSYGTGSGELFF. The CDR3 bases are TGTGCCAGCAGCTCATACGGGACAGGTAGCGGGGAGCTGTTTTTT.

This clonotype was seen only a few times. V gene TRBV19 combines with J gene TRBJ2-1; 13 bases match TRBD2. V lost 3 bases, J lost 7 bases, and 9 bases stayed unmatched. The CDR3 spans 17 residues. CDR1 and CDR2 from the germline V gene are LNHDA and SQIVND (reference sequence). The CDR3 reads CASSILELAGGGNEQFF. CDR3 sequence (DNA): TGTGCCAGTAGTATTTTGGAACTAGCGGGAGGGGGGAATGAGCAGTTCTTC.

V and J are TRBV7-2 and TRBJ2-1, with a weak D call TRBD2 (6 bases). The CDR3 totals 14 residues. The germline gives CDR1 SGHTA, CDR2 FQGNSA. Trimming shortened V by 5 bases and J by 10 bases, and 18 bases separated the two germline ends. The CDR3 nucleotides are TGTGCCAGCAGCCGTGGAGGGGTGGACTACGAGCAGTTCTTC. It yields the protein CASSRGGVDYEQFF.

The chain has TRBV9 and TRBJ2-6; maybe TRBD1 (6 bases). CDR3 length equals 16 residues. Trimming stripped 0 bases from V and 12 bases from J, with 19 bases between. CDR1 is SGDLS and CDR2 is YYNGEE in the germline V gene. The CDR3, as DNA: TGTGCCAGCAGCGTAGCGAGTAGCTACGGGGACACCGTCCTGACTTTC. Encoded protein: CASSVASSYGDTVLTF.

For this clonotype: The junction departs from the called germline gene at one end, perhaps through a read error. The V gene is TRBV7-2, the J gene TRBJ1-6; D may be TRBD1 (6 bases). Per germline, CDR1 SGHTA and CDR2 FQGNSA. The CDR3 has 14 residues. The CDR3 bases are TGTGCCAGCAGCTTTGATCCAGAAGGGACACCCCTTTCCTTT. Its protein is CASSFDPEGTPLSF.

The V and J genes are TRBV7-2 and TRBJ2-7; the match to TRBD2 covers 14 bases. Trimming cost V 2 bases and J 7 bases; bases outside gene matches: 13. The CDR3 loop spans 18 amino acids. Per germline, CDR1 SGHTA and CDR2 FQGNSA. CDR3 nucleotide sequence: TGTGCCAGCAGCTTAAGGACTAGCGGGGGGACGAGGAGGGAAGAGCAGTACTTC. Its translation: CASSLRTSGGTRREEQYF.

About this clonotype: It is unclear where the CDR3 begins or ends on the DNA, so no DNA is shown, and the CDR3 is as TCRdb lists it. The J gene is TRBJ2-5, the V gene TRBV9. Germline V gene data show CDR1 as SGDLS and CDR2 as YYNGEE. Ends included, the CDR3 has 14 residues. The CDR3 protein is CASGGGGNIQYFGF.

The chain recombines TRBV7-3 with TRBJ2-7; unclear D gene. This CDR3 has 18 amino acids. Looked up from germline, CDR1 is SGHTA and CDR2 is FQGTGA. V was shortened by 5 bases and J by 4 bases, with 27 bases between the two germline ends. The CDR3 DNA reads as TGTGCCAGCAGCGCCCATAGCACAGATACGCAGTATTTTTACGAGCAGTACGTC. Its translation: CASSAHSTDTQYFYEQYV.

This clonotype occurred once. The gene calls are TRBV7-3 and TRBJ2-3; D is uncertain. This CDR3 has 14 amino acids. Trimming removed 5 bases from V and 13 bases from J, with 22 bases in between. Germline CDR1 reads SGHTA; CDR2 reads FQGTGA. The CDR3 DNA reads TGTGCCAGCAGCCCCTTGGGTACCACAGAAAAGAAGTATTTT. Translated: CASSPLGTTEKKYF.

The table lists this clonotype with a count of one. The rearrangement joins TRBV11-3 to TRBJ1-5, with D possibly matching TRBD1 (5 bases). The V and J ends lost 6 bases and 5 bases respectively, with 14 bases between them. This CDR3 is built from 14 residues. The germline V gene encodes CDR1 SGHNT and CDR2 YENEEA. CDR3 region: CASSEGEHDQPQHF. The CDR3 DNA follows: TGTGCCAGCAGTGAAGGGGAGCACGATCAGCCCCAGCATTTT.

As concerns this clonotype: Compared with germline, one end of the junction differs, possibly owing to a read error. The V gene is TRBV5-6, the J gene TRBJ2-6; the match to TRBD2 covers 7 bases. The V gene's germline CDR1 is SGHDT and CDR2 YYEEEE. The CDR3 runs 16 residues. The CDR3 here is CASSLGEGYGANALTF. DNA for the CDR3: TGTGCCAGCAGCTTGGGGGAGGGCTACGGGGCCAACGCCCTGACTTTC.

To note about this clonotype: No conserved phenylalanine or tryptophan is present at the end of the CDR3, so a read error is the likely explanation. It is unclear where the CDR3 begins or ends on the DNA, so no DNA is shown, and the CDR3 is as TCRdb lists it. The chain employs TRBV2 and TRBJ2-1; the table assigns TRBD1, which was not confirmed against the DNA. CDR1 SNHLY and CDR2 FYNNEI come from the germline V gene. The CDR3 extends over 16 residues, inclusive of both ends. The CDR3 loop reads CASSDGGIHEQVVQSV.

About this clonotype: The junction departs from germline at one end; a sequencing error may be responsible. The CDR3 reads CASSFHGDADALYF. The CDR3 DNA reads as TGTGCCAGCAGCTTTCATGGAGACGCCGATGCGCTTTACTTT. The V call is TRBV7-2, the J call TRBJ2-3; D uncertain. Germline-derived CDR1 and CDR2 are SGHTA and FQGNSA. This CDR3 has 14 residues.

The CDR3 sequence is CASSLASIGGADVNIQYF. The CDR3 region has the DNA TGTGCCAGCAGCTTAGCCTCCATCGGGGGGGCGGACGTCAACATTCAGTACTTC. This chain links TRBV7-6 with TRBJ2-4, with 8 positions matching TRBD2. The CDR3 length is 18 residues. Germline V gene sequence: CDR1 SGHVS, CDR2 FNYEAQ. V shed 0 bases, J shed 7 bases, and the junction held 14 bases outside the gene matches.